Given below is one T cell receptor beta chain in context. Antigen specificity is unknown. The CDR3 has 14 amino acids. CDR1 is MDHEN and CDR2 is SYDVKM in the germline V gene. TRB rearrangements were amplified by touch-down multiplex PCR with mixed TRB-A/B primers. TCRdb reprocessed the multiplex PCR reads; each CDR3 protein has one entry and no DNA is given. In total, the table holds some 8,100 distinct CDR3 sequences. This entry is derived from a study of T cell clusters in autoimmune cytopenias. General observations from the study: TRB repertoire shifts in secondary cytopenia and chronic lymphocytic leukemia mostly reflected lymphoma, not autoimmunity. Physiological T cell clusters of healthy donors were apparently absent in primary autoimmune cytopenia patients.

TRB amplification used 250 ng of peripheral blood genomic DNA. The receptor was isolated from a human donor with an autoimmune cytopenia or autoimmune hepatitis (not recorded which). What was sequenced was peripheral blood. This chain connects TRBV28 to TRBJ1-4. The CDR3 spells CASSSQITNEKLFF.